A single sample is the source of the 18 T cell receptor beta chains below, sequenced in a study of identical twins. MiXCR, applied by TCRdb to the 5' RACE reads, yields one record per CDR3 protein. The sample records fewer than 250,000 distinct CDR3 sequences, 7.5% being singletons. The sample was also reused in another study, on yellow fever vaccine responses in identical twins.

Sequenced sample: memory (CD45RO+) T cells sorted from blood. These receptors all come from a woman aged 18-29 years in good health.

This clonotype was detected many times. The chain joins TRBV9 to TRBJ2-3; D unclear. The germline V gene has CDR1 SGDLS and CDR2 YYNGEE. V lost 0 bases to trimming and J lost 2 bases, with 7 bases between them. The CDR3 loop spans 14 amino acids. Written as DNA, the CDR3 is TGTGCCAGCAGCGTAGGGCCTAACACAGATACGCAGTATTTT. Translation gives CASSVGPNTDTQYF. The full variable domain, rest sourced from reference TRBV9 and TRBJ2-3, is DSGVTQTPKHLITATGQRVTLRCSPRSGDLSVYWYQQSLDQGLQFLIQYYNGEERAKGNILERFSAQQFPDLHSELNLSSLELGDSALYFCASSVGPNTDTQYFGPGTRLTVL.

The J gene is TRBJ1-1, the V gene TRBV5-1, with D possibly matching TRBD1 (5 bases). There are 14 residues in the CDR3. V was trimmed by 1 base and J by 4 bases, leaving 11 bases between them. Per germline, CDR1 SGHRS and CDR2 YFSETQ. The CDR3 is CASSLRQGSTEAFF. Here the CDR3 DNA reads TGCGCCAGCAGCTTGCGTCAGGGAAGCACTGAAGCTTTCTTT.

This chain joins TRBV6-5 and TRBJ2-5; 16 nucleotides agree with TRBD2. Per the germline V gene, CDR1 is MNHEY and CDR2 is SVGAGI. V was clipped by 4 bases and J by 1 base; unmatched bases: 6. The CDR3 runs 18 residues. Here the CDR3 DNA reads TGTGCCAGCAGTTCCGGGACTAGCGGGGGGGCCCTCCAAGAGACCCAGTACTTC. It specifies CASSSGTSGGALQETQYF.

The V gene is TRBV2, the J gene TRBJ2-7; weak D call: TRBD2 (6 bases). V was trimmed by 7 bases and J by 0 bases, leaving 13 bases between them. Germline assignment: CDR1 SNHLY and CDR2 FYNNEI. The length of the CDR3 is 14 residues. CDR3 region: CASKGGTNSYEQYF. In DNA, the CDR3 is TGTGCCAGCAAGGGCGGGACCAACTCCTACGAGCAGTACTTC.

This clonotype was counted a few times. The chain uses TRBV10-3 and TRBJ2-4, with 8 positions matching TRBD1. The germline CDR1 and CDR2 sequences are ENHRY and SYGVKD. J gave up 7 bases and V 6 bases, and 5 bases lay outside the gene matches. This CDR3 comprises 13 residues. The CDR3 reads CAISDDRGNIQYF. The CDR3 nucleotides read TGTGCCATCAGCGATGACAGGGGCAACATTCAGTACTTC.

This clonotype has at least ten counts. The V and J genes are TRBV20-1 and TRBJ2-5; D unclear. The germline V and J ends were trimmed by 1 base and 2 bases, with 5 bases remaining between them. The CDR3 sequence is 12 residues long. Germline loops: CDR1 DFQATT, CDR2 SNEGSKA (reference sequence). CDR3 nucleotides: TGCAGTGCTAGAGTCGCGCAAGAGACCCAGTACTTC. This sequence encodes CSARVAQETQYF.

This clonotype came up a few times. This sequence joins TRBV7-8 and TRBJ2-1; 12 bases agree with TRBD2. The V gene end was trimmed by 4 bases and the J gene end by 6 bases; junction bases not matched to a gene: 13. The CDR3 runs 18 residues. CDR1 is SGHVS and CDR2 is FQNEAQ in the germline V gene. The CDR3 spells CASSSTNLLTSGGNEQFF. The CDR3 coding sequence is TGTGCCAGCAGCTCAACAAACCTCTTGACTAGCGGGGGCAATGAGCAGTTCTTC.

The rearrangement joins TRBV20-1 to TRBJ2-1; D possibly corresponds to TRBD2 (5 bases). Germline-derived CDR1 and CDR2 are DFQATT and SNEGSKA (reference sequence). This CDR3 is built from 14 residues. V was shortened by 6 bases and J by 0 bases, with 12 bases between the two germline ends. The CDR3 loop is CSAWRLSSYNEQFF. In DNA form, the CDR3 reads TGCAGTGCCTGGAGGTTGAGCTCCTACAATGAGCAGTTCTTC.

This clonotype was counted a few times. This chain joins TRBV9 and TRBJ2-1; D may be TRBD2 (5 bases). V was clipped by 0 bases and J by 10 bases, with 11 bases between them. Per the germline V gene, CDR1 is SGDLS and CDR2 is YYNGEE. This CDR3 has 13 residues. CDR3: CASSVDGAGEQFF. CDR3 nucleotides: TGTGCCAGCAGCGTAGATGGTGCGGGCGAGCAGTTCTTC.

Turning to this clonotype: A much larger clone differs from this one at a single base, so this may be a read error. V and J are TRBV6-4 and TRBJ2-3; 10 bases are shared with TRBD1. CDR3 length: 14 amino acids. After removal of 2 bases from V and 4 bases from J, the junction contained 0 bases not matched to a gene. Germline V gene sequence: CDR1 MRHNA, CDR2 SNTAGT. CDR3 bases: TGTGCCAGCAGTGACGGGACAGGGGCAGATACGCAGTATTTT. Translating gives CASSDGTGADTQYF.

This sequence joins TRBV29-1 and TRBJ2-3, with 12 bases fitting TRBD2. J was trimmed by 1 base and V by 5 bases; bases with no gene match: 4. Germline CDR1 SQVTM, CDR2 ANQGSEA. There are 15 residues in the CDR3. DNA of the CDR3: TGCAGCGTTTCCCCTAGCGGGGGGGGCACAGATACGCAGTATTTT. It encodes CSVSPSGGGTDTQYF.

Only a few counts were recorded for this clonotype. The J gene is TRBJ1-1, the V gene TRBV20-1; a weak D match, TRBD1 (5 bases). V dropped 0 bases and J dropped 0 bases, with 8 bases sitting between them. The CDR3 is made up of 14 amino acids. CDR1 is DFQATT and CDR2 is SNEGSKA in the germline V gene (reference sequence). DNA of the CDR3: TGCAGTGCTAGAGATCCCAGGGTGAACACTGAAGCTTTCTTT. Translated: CSARDPRVNTEAFF.

This clonotype was observed a few times. The chain combines TRBV7-3 with TRBJ2-7; tentatively, D is TRBD1 or TRBD2 (5 bases each). Germline CDR1 and CDR2: SGHTA and FQGTGA. This CDR3 has 15 residues. Between the trimmed V and J ends, which lost 6 bases and 2 bases, there was a span of 17 bases. This CDR3 reads CASRFAGEGTYEQYF. CDR3 DNA: TGTGCCAGCAGGTTTGCGGGCGAGGGGACCTACGAGCAGTACTTC.

This clonotype was observed many times. V and J are TRBV29-1 and TRBJ2-1; 7 bases are a match to TRBD2. Germline CDR1 and CDR2: SQVTM and ANQGSEA. CDR3 size: 14 residues. The V segment lost 6 bases and the J segment 0 bases; nucleotides outside the gene matches: 5. CDR3 bases: TGCAGCGTCGCAGCGGGAAGCTCCTACAATGAGCAGTTCTTC. This encodes CSVAAGSSYNEQFF.

The chain combines TRBV20-1 with TRBJ2-7; tentative D call: TRBD1 (6 bases). There are 15 residues in the CDR3. Germline CDR1 reads DFQATT; CDR2 reads SNEGSKA (reference sequence). V was cut by 2 bases and J by 4 bases, with 18 bases left in between. The CDR3 DNA follows: TGCAGTGCTAGAAAGGCGGACAGAGATGTTTACGAGCAGTACTTC. Translation: CSARKADRDVYEQYF.

This clonotype was seen at least ten times. The rearrangement joins TRBV7-2 to TRBJ2-7; 9 positions agree with TRBD2. The germline V gene has CDR1 SGHTA and CDR2 FQGNSA. The CDR3 length is 14 residues. The V and J ends lost 6 bases and 3 bases, in that order; junction bases with no gene match: 6. In DNA, the CDR3 is TGTGCCAGCAGTCCGAGCGGGAGGATCTACGAGCAGTACTTC. Translated: CASSPSGRIYEQYF.

The genes are TRBV5-1 and TRBJ1-6; TRBD1 matches 7 bases. Germline V gene lookup returns CDR1 SGHRS and CDR2 YFSETQ. After removal of 7 bases from V and 7 bases from J, the junction contained 8 bases not matched to a gene. CDR3 length: 14 residues. The CDR3 sequence is CASALGGGNSPLHF. Written as DNA, the CDR3 is TGCGCCAGCGCCTTAGGGGGCGGAAATTCACCCCTCCACTTT. Filled out from reference TRBV5-1 and TRBJ1-6, the complete variable domain reads KAGVTQTPRYLIKTRGQQVTLSCSPISGHRSVSWYQQTPGQGLQFLFEYFSETQRNKGNFPGRFSGRQFSNSRSEMNVSTLELGDSALYLCASALGGGNSPLHFGNGTRLTVT.

This clonotype has a count of ten or more. The chain uses TRBV10-3 and TRBJ2-6; perhaps TRBD1 as D (6 bases). The CDR3 is 17 residues long. Germline lookup yields CDR1 ENHRY and CDR2 SYGVKD. V lost 3 bases and J 0 bases, leaving 12 bases between the germline ends. This chain's CDR3 is CAISDNTGFSGANVLTF. DNA of the CDR3: TGTGCCATCAGTGATAATACAGGGTTCTCTGGGGCCAACGTCCTGACTTTC.